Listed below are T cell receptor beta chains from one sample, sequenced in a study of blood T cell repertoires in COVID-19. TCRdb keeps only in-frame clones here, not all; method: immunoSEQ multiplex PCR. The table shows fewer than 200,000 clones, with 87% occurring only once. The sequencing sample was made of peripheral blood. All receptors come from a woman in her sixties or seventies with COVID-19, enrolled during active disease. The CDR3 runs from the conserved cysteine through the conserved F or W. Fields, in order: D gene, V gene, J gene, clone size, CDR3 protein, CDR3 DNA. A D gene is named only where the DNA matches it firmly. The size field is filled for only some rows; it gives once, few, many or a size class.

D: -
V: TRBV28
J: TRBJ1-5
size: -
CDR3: CASTSRRLVRNPPQHF
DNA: TGTGCCAGCACTTCCCGCAGATTGGTTCGAAACCCGCCCCAGCATTTT

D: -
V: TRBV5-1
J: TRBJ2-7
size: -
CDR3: CASSLEVGAEQYF
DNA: TGCGCCAGCAGCTTGGAGGTGGGAGCCGAGCAGTACTTC

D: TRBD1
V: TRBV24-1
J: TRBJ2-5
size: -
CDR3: CATSRQGERETQYF
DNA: TGTGCCACCAGTCGACAGGGGGAACGAGAGACCCAGTACTTC

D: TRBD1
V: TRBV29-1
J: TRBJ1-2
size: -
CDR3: CSVVTGGYGYTF
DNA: TGCAGCGTTGTGACAGGGGGCTATGGCTACACCTTC

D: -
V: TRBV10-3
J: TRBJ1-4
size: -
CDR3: CAIRPAGGGNEKLFF
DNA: TGTGCCATCAGACCCGCGGGGGGTGGGAATGAAAAACTGTTTTTT

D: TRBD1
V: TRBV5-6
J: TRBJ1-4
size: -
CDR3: CASSFDRVNEKLFF
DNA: TGTGCCAGCAGCTTCGACAGGGTAAATGAAAAACTGTTTTTT

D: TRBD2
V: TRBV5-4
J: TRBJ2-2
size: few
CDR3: CASSLPAGAGELFF
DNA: TGTGCCAGCAGCTTACCAGCGGGAGCCGGGGAGCTGTTTTTT

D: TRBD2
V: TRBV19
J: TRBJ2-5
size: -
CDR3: CASGMTSGSRQETQYF
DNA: TGTGCCAGTGGGATGACTAGCGGGAGTCGACAAGAGACCCAGTACTTC

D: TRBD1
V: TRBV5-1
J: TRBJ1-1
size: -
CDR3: CASSSTGAEAFF
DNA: TGCGCCAGCAGCTCGACAGGGGCTGAAGCTTTCTTT

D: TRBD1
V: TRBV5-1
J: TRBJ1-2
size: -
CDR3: CASSPRTGTSYTF
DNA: TGCGCCAGCAGCCCCCGGACAGGGACTAGCTACACCTTC

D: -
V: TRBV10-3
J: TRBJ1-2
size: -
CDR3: CAISGQGGYGYTF
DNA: TGTGCCATAAGCGGGCAGGGAGGCTATGGCTACACCTTC

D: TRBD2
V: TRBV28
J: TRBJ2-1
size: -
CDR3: CASSPHPGLADSSYNEQFF
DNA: TGTGCCAGCAGTCCACACCCGGGACTAGCAGACAGCTCCTACAATGAGCAGTTCTTC

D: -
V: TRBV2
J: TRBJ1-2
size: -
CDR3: CASSEWQFYGYTF
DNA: TGTGCCAGCAGTGAGTGGCAGTTCTATGGCTACACCTTC

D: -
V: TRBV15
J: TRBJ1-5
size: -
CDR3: CATSRDNWGGQPQHF
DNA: TGTGCCACCAGCAGAGATAATTGGGGGGGTCAGCCCCAGCATTTT

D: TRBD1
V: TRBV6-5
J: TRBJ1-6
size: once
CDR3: CASKSTGGNSPLHF
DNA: TGTGCCAGCAAATCGACAGGGGGCAATTCACCCCTCCACTTT

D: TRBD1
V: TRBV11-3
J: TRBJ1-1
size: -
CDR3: CASSPRQGRMTNTEAFF
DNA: TGTGCCAGCAGCCCCCGACAGGGGCGCATGACGAACACTGAAGCTTTCTTT

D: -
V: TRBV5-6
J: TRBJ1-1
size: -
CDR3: CASSLGRRTEAFF
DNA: TGTGCCAGCAGCTTGGGGAGGCGCACTGAAGCTTTCTTT

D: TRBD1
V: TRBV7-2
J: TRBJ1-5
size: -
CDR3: CASSIARQGSGQPQHF
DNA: TGTGCCAGCAGCATCGCGCGACAGGGTTCAGGACAGCCCCAGCATTTT

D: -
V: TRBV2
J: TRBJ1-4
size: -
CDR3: CASRTQGEKLFF
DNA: TGTGCCAGCAGGACACAGGGAGAAAAACTGTTTTTT

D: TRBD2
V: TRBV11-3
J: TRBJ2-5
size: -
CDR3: CASSPRGVGTQYF
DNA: TGTGCCAGCAGCCCCCGGGGGGTCGGGACCCAGTACTTC

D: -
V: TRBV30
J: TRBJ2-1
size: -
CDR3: CAWALNNNEQFF
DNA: TGTGCCTGGGCTCTTAACAACAATGAGCAGTTCTTC

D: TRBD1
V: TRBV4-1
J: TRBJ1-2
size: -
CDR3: CASSPDRGVYGYTF
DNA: TGCGCCAGCAGCCCTGACAGGGGGGTCTATGGCTACACCTTC

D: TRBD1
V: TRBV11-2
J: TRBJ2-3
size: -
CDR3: CASSPRTGLTDTQYF
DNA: TGTGCCAGCAGCCCCAGGACAGGGCTAACAGATACGCAGTATTTT

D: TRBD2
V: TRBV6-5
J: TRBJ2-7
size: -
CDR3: CASTVNAGGPYEQYF
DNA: TGTGCCAGCACTGTTAATGCGGGAGGACCCTACGAGCAGTACTTC

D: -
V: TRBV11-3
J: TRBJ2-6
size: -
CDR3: CASSTNGANVLTF
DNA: TGTGCCAGCAGCACTAACGGGGCCAACGTCCTGACTTTC

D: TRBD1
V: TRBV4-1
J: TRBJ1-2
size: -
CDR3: CASSQPPGQGRYGYTF
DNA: TGCGCCAGCAGCCAACCACCGGGACAGGGAAGGTATGGCTACACCTTC

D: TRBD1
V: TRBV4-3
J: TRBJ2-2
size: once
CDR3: CASSLRQGGTGELFF
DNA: TGCGCCAGCAGCCTCAGACAGGGCGGCACCGGGGAGCTGTTTTTT

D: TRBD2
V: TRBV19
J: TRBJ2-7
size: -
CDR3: CASSMFVREDSYEQYF
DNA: TGTGCCAGTAGTATGTTCGTGCGGGAGGACTCCTACGAGCAGTACTTC

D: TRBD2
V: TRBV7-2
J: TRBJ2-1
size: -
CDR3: CASSPQPSGRAHEQFF
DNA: TGTGCCAGCAGCCCCCAACCTAGCGGGAGGGCCCATGAGCAGTTCTTC

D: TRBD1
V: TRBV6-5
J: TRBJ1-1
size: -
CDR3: CASSQGQGATEAFF
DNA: TGTGCCAGCAGCCAAGGACAGGGGGCGACTGAAGCTTTCTTT

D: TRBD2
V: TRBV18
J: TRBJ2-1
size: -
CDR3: CASSSGLAGSNEQFF
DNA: TGTGCCAGCTCATCGGGACTAGCGGGATCCAATGAGCAGTTCTTC

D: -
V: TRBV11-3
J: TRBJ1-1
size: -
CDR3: CASSHRSLRRGTEAFF
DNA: TGTGCCAGCAGCCATAGATCCCTTCGGCGGGGGACTGAAGCTTTCTTT

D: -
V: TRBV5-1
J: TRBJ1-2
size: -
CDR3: CASSRDFQWANYGYTF
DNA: TGCGCCAGCAGCCGGGACTTCCAGTGGGCTAACTATGGCTACACCTTC

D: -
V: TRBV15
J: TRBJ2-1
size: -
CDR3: CATSRRQSSYNEQFF
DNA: TGTGCCACCAGCAGAAGACAGAGCTCCTACAATGAGCAGTTCTTC

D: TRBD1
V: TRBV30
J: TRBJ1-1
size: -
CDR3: CAWTPTQGARRTFF
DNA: TGTGCCTGGACCCCAACTCAGGGGGCGCGGCGAACTTTCTTT

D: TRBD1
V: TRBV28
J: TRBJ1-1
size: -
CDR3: CASSAPPGQGLTEAFF
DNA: TGTGCCAGCAGTGCCCCTCCGGGACAGGGGCTCACTGAAGCTTTCTTT

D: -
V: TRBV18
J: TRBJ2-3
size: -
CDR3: CASSQRRGKDTQYF
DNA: TGTGCCAGCTCACAGAGACGGGGTAAAGATACGCAGTATTTT

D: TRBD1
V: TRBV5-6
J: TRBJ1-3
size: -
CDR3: CASSFGQGMPGNTIYF
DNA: TGTGCCAGCAGCTTTGGACAGGGGATGCCTGGAAACACCATATATTTT

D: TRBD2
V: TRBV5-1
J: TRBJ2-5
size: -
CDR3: CASSFGLQTAGFQETQYF
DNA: TGCGCCAGCAGCTTCGGACTCCAGACAGCGGGGTTCCAAGAGACCCAGTACTTC

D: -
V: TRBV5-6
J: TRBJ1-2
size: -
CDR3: CASSLIWGENGYTF
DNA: TGTGCCAGCAGCTTGATCTGGGGAGAGAATGGCTACACCTTC

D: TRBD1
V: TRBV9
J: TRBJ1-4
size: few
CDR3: CASSVTTGNDEKLFF
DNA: TGTGCCAGCAGCGTCACGACAGGGAACGATGAAAAACTGTTTTTT

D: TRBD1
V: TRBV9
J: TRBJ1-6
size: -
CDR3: CASSAFRGNSPLHF
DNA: TGTGCCAGCAGCGCCTTCAGGGGGAATTCACCCCTCCACTTT